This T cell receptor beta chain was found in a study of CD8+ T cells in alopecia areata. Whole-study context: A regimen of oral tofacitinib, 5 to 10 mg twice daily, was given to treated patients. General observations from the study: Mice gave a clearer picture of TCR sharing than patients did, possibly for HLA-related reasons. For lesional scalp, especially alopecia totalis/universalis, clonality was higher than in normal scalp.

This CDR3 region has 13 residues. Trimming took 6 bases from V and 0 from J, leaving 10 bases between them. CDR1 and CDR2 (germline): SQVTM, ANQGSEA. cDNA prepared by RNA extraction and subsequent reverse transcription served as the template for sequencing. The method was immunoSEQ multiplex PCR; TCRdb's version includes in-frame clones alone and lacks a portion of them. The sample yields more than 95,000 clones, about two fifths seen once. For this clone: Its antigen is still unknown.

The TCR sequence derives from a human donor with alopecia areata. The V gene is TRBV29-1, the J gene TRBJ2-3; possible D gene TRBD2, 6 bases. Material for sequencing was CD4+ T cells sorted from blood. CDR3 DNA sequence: TGCAGCGTCCGGGACTGGAGCACAGATACGCAGTATTTT. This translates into CSVRDWSTDTQYF.